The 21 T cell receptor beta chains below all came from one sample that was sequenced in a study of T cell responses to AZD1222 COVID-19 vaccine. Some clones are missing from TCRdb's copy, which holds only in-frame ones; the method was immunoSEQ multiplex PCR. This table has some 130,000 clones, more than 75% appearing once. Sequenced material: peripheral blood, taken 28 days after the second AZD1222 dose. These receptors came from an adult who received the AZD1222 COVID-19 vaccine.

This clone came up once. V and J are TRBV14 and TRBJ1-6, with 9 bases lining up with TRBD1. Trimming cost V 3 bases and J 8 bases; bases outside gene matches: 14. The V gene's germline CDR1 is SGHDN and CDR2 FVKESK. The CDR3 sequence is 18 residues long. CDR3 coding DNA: TGTGCCAGCAGCCAGGCCGGGACAGGGATCGGCGGTCATTCACCCCTCCACTTT. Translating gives CASSQAGTGIGGHSPLHF.

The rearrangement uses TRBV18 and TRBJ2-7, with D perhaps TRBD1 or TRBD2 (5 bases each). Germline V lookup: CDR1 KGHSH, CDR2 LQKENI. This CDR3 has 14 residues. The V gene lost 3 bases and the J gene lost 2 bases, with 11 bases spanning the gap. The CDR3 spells CASSPNVGAYEQYF. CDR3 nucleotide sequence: TGTGCCAGCTCACCCAACGTGGGGGCCTACGAGCAGTACTTC.

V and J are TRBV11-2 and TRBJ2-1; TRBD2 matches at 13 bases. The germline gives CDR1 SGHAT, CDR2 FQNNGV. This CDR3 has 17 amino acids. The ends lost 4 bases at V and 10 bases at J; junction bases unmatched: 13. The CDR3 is CASSSERTSGSYGEQFF. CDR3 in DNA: TGTGCCAGCAGCTCCGAACGGACTAGCGGGAGTTACGGGGAGCAGTTCTTC. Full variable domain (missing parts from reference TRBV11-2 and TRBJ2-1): EAGVAQSPRYKIIEKRQSVAFWCNPISGHATLYWYQQILGQGPKLLIQFQNNGVVDDSQLPKDRFSAERLKGVDSTLKIQPAKLEDSAVYLCASSSERTSGSYGEQFFGPGTRLTVL.

The CDR3 is CASSPTQGANYGYTF. CDR3 sequence (DNA): TGTGCCAGCAGCCCAACTCAGGGGGCTAACTATGGCTACACCTTC. V is TRBV4-2 and J is TRBJ1-2; 7 positions agree with TRBD1. The CDR3 is 15 amino acids. V lost 4 bases to trimming and J lost 0 bases; unmatched junction nucleotides: 5. CDR1 is LGHNA, CDR2 YNFKEQ, per germline.

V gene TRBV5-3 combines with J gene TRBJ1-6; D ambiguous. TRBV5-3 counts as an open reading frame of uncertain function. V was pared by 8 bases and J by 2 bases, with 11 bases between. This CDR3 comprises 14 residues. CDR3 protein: CASNPLAYNSPLHF. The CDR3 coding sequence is TGTGCCAGCAACCCCCTGGCCTATAATTCACCCCTCCACTTT.

The DNA of the CDR3 is TGTGCCAGCAGTTTCCAGGGGGAAGCTTTCTTT. As protein: CASSFQGEAFF. This chain links TRBV12-3 or TRBV12-4 with TRBJ1-1; TRBD1 is a possible D gene (6 bases). CDR3 length equals 11 residues. V gave up 3 bases and J gave up 8 bases, with 7 bases separating them.

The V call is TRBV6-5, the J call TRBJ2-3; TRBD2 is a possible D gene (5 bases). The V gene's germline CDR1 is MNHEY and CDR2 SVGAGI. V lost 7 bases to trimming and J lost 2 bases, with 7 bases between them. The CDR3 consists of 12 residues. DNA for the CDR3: TGTGCCAGCACCGACTACACAGATACGCAGTATTTT. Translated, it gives CASTDYTDTQYF.

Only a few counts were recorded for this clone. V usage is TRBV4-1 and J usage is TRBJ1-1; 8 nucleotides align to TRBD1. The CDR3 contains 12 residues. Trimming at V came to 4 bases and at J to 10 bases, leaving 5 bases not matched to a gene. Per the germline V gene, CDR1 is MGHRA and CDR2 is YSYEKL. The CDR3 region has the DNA TGCGCCAGCAGCCGCACAGGGGGGAGAGCTTTCTTT. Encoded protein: CASSRTGGRAFF.

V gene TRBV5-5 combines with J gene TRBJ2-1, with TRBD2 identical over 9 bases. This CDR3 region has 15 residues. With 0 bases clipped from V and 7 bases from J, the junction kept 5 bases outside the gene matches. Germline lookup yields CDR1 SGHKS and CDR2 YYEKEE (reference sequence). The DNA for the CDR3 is TGTGCCAGCAGCTTGGGGAGCGGGAGGTGGAATGAGCAGTTCTTC. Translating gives CASSLGSGRWNEQFF.

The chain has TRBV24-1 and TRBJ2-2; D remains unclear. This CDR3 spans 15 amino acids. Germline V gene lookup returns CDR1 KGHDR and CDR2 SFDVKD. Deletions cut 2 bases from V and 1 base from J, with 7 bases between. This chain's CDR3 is CATSDWQKNTGELFF. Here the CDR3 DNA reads TGTGCCACCAGTGATTGGCAGAAGAACACCGGGGAGCTGTTTTTT.

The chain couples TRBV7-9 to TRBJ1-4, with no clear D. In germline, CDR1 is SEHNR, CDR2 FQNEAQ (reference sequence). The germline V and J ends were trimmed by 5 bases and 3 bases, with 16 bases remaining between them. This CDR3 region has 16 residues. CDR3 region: CASSTPLPISNEKLFF. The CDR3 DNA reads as TGTGCCAGCAGCACCCCTCTCCCGATATCTAATGAAAAACTGTTTTTT.

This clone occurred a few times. The CDR3 loop is CASSLPMTGGNTEAFF. DNA for the CDR3: TGCGCCAGCAGCTTACCCATGACAGGGGGTAACACTGAAGCTTTCTTT. This rearrangement joins TRBV5-1 to TRBJ1-1, with 9 bases fitting TRBD1. Germline V gene lookup returns CDR1 SGHRS and CDR2 YFSETQ. CDR3 length: 16 amino acids. The junction had 7 bases not matched to a gene; V was cut back by 2 bases and J by 2 bases.

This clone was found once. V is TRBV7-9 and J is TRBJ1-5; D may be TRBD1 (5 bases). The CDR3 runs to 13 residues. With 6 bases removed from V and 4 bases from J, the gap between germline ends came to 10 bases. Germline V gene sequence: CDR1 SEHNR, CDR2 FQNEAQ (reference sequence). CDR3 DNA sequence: TGTGCCAGCAGAGTTGAGGGGAATCAGCCCCAGCATTTT. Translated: CASRVEGNQPQHF. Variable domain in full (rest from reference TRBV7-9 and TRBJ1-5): DTGVSQNPRHKITKRGQNVTFRCDPISEHNRLYWYRQTLGQGPEFLTYFQNEAQLEKSRLLSDRFSAERPKGSFSTLEIQRTEQGDSAMYLCASRVEGNQPQHFGDGTRLSIL.

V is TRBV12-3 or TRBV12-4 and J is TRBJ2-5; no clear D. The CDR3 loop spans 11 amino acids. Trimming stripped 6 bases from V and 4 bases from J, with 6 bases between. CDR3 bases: TGTGCCAGCAGACTGTCAGAGACCCAGTACTTC. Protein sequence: CASRLSETQYF.

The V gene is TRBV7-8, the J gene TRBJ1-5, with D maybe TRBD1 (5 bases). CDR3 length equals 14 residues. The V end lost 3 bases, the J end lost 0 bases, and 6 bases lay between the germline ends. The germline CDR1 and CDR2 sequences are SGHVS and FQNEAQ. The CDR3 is CASSFGASNQPQHF. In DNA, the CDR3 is TGTGCCAGCAGCTTCGGGGCTAGCAATCAGCCCCAGCATTTT.

The CDR3 here is CASSPKAQGETQYF. CDR3 bases: TGCGCCAGCAGCCCCAAGGCCCAGGGAGAGACCCAGTACTTC. The chain carries TRBV4-1 and TRBJ2-5; the D gene is possibly TRBD1 (5 bases). Germline CDR1 reads MGHRA; CDR2 reads YSYEKL. Trimming took off 4 bases at V and 4 bases at J, with 13 bases between the two ends. This CDR3 has 14 amino acids.

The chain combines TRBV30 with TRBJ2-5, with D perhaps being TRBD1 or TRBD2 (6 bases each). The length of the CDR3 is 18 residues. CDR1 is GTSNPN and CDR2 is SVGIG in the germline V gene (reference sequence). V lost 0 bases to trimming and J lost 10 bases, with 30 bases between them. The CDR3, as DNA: TGTGCCTGGAGTGTGAGGAGACGGACAGTTCGCCTCGGGCGGGACCAGTACTTC. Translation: CAWSVRRRTVRLGRDQYF.

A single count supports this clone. The CDR3 sequence is CATSARGRNEQFF. As DNA, the CDR3 is TGTGCCACCAGTGCCAGGGGGAGAAATGAGCAGTTCTTC. The J gene is TRBJ2-1, the V gene TRBV24-1; 7 bases fit TRBD1. The CDR3 consists of 13 residues. V lost 5 bases, J lost 7 bases, and 4 bases stayed unmatched. The germline V gene encodes CDR1 KGHDR and CDR2 SFDVKD.

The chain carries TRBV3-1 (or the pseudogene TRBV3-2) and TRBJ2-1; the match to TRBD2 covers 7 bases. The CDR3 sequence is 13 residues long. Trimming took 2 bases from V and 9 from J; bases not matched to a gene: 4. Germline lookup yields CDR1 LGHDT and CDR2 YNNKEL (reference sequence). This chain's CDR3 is CASSQTSEGEQFF. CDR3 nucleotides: TGTGCCAGCAGCCAAACTAGCGAAGGTGAGCAGTTCTTC.

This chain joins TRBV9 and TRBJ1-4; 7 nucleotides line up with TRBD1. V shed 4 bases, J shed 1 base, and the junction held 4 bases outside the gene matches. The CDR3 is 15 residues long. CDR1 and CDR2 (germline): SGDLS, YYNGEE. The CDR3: CASSPYRGTNEKLFF. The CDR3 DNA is TGTGCCAGCAGCCCATACAGGGGAACTAATGAAAAACTGTTTTTT.

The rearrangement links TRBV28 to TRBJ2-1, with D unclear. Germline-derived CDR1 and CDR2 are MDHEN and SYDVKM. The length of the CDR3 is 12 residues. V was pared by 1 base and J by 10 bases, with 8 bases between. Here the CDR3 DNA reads TGTGCCAGCAGTTTATCGACGACAGAGCAGTTCTTC. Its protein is CASSLSTTEQFF.